The 8 T cell receptor beta chains reported below all come from one sample, sequenced in a study of blood T cell repertoires in COVID-19. The data were produced by immunoSEQ multiplex PCR, yet TCRdb's version contains in-frame clones alone and is incomplete. In the table there are about 120,000 clones, less than 75% of which are singletons. Sequences were obtained from peripheral blood. These receptors came from a human donor with acute or convalescent COVID-19. The donor label of this sample is uncertain.

The gene calls are TRBV19 and TRBJ1-1, with 11 bases aligning to TRBD1. Germline CDR1 is LNHDA and CDR2 is SQIVND (reference sequence). This CDR3 has 14 amino acids. Germline trimming cut 9 bases from V and 5 bases from J; bases unmatched to any gene: 8. CDR3 protein: CASIGQGARTEAFF. CDR3 in DNA: TGTGCCAGCATCGGACAGGGGGCGCGAACTGAAGCTTTCTTT.

In the case of this clone: Additional DNA sequences in this sample encode the identical CDR3. V gene TRBV18 combines with J gene TRBJ1-6; 8 nucleotides agree with TRBD1. This CDR3 has 14 residues. Per the germline V gene, CDR1 is KGHSH and CDR2 is LQKENI. The V and J ends lost 5 bases and 10 bases, in that order; junction bases with no gene match: 7. CDR3 in amino acids: CASSGGQGGSPLHF. The DNA for the CDR3 is TGTGCCAGCTCAGGTGGACAGGGAGGCTCACCCCTCCACTTT.

The chain joins TRBV4-1 to TRBJ2-2, with TRBD1 as a possible D gene (6 bases). In germline, CDR1 is MGHRA, CDR2 YSYEKL. The CDR3 runs to 15 residues. The V and J ends lost 2 bases and 5 bases respectively, with 12 bases between them. The CDR3 DNA is TGCGCCAGCAGCCAATTGGGGGCTTGGACCGGGGAGCTGTTTTTT. Translating it yields CASSQLGAWTGELFF.

The chain couples TRBV2 to TRBJ2-3; D uncertain. Germline V gene sequence: CDR1 SNHLY, CDR2 FYNNEI. Trimming removed 4 bases from V and 0 bases from J, with 11 bases in between. This CDR3 has 15 amino acids. The CDR3: CASSASQQSTDTQYF. CDR3 nucleotides: TGTGCCAGCAGTGCCTCCCAACAAAGCACAGATACGCAGTATTTT.

This sequence joins TRBV7-2 and TRBJ2-2, with a weak D call TRBD1 (5 bases). V lost 1 base to trimming and J lost 1 base, with 7 bases between them. The CDR3 loop spans 15 amino acids. CDR1 is SGHTA and CDR2 is FQGNSA in the germline V gene. The CDR3 reads CASSLGGQNTGELFF. The CDR3 DNA reads TGTGCCAGCAGCTTAGGGGGCCAGAACACCGGGGAGCTGTTTTTT.

The genes are TRBV5-6 and TRBJ1-5, with 10 bases fitting TRBD1. The CDR3 sequence is 14 residues long. V shed 5 bases and J 6 bases; nucleotides not matched to a gene: 5. From germline, CDR1 is SGHDT and CDR2 YYEEEE. CDR3 amino acids: CASSLGTGVQPQHF. CDR3 nucleotide sequence: TGTGCCAGCAGTCTAGGGACAGGGGTTCAGCCCCAGCATTTT.

This chain joins TRBV6-5 and TRBJ2-3; a possible D gene is TRBD2 (5 bases). The CDR3 loop spans 15 amino acids. Trimming left V 6 bases short and J 0 bases short, with 13 bases between. Per the germline V gene, CDR1 is MNHEY and CDR2 is SVGAGI. In DNA, the CDR3 is TGTGCCAGCAGGAGCCTGGCGGGTAGCACAGATACGCAGTATTTT. Its translation: CASRSLAGSTDTQYF.

The chain recombines TRBV19 with TRBJ1-2; 10 bases are shared with TRBD1. This CDR3 comprises 18 residues. V was pared by 7 bases and J by 5 bases, with 19 bases of the junction left unmatched. Germline CDR1 reads LNHDA; CDR2 reads SQIVND (reference sequence). CDR3 residues: CASTRGGQGILSNYGYTF. DNA of the CDR3: TGTGCCAGTACACGAGGGGGACAGGGGATCCTCTCAAATTATGGCTACACCTTC.